This T cell receptor beta chain comes out of a study of blood T cell repertoires in COVID-19. Looking at the study overall: There were acute and convalescent COVID-19 samples, and they came from the United States, Italy and Spain.

Profiling relied on immunoSEQ multiplex PCR, and the TCRdb table lists in-frame clones only, not all of them. Of 300,000 to 350,000 clones listed, over 75% were seen once; the top ten hold under 6%. The sequence was obtained from a man under 40 who had recovered from COVID-19. Sequencing was performed on PBMCs or T cells enriched from blood (not recorded which).

CDR3 sequence reads: CASSKYRVMNTEAFF. CDR3 sequence (DNA): TGTGCCAGCAGTAAATACAGGGTCATGAACACTGAAGCTTTCTTT. V and J are TRBV6-5 and TRBJ1-1; TRBD1 is a possible D gene (6 bases). The germline V and J ends were trimmed by 5 bases and 0 bases, with 13 bases remaining between them. Germline-derived CDR1 and CDR2 are MNHEY and SVGAGI. CDR3 length: 15 residues.